This TCR beta chain was sequenced during a study of T cell responses to AZD1222 COVID-19 vaccine. The germline V gene has CDR1 SGDLS and CDR2 YYNGEE. Trimming removed 0 bases from V and 1 base from J; junction bases left unmatched: 4. This CDR3 contains 16 residues. Sequencing was performed with immunoSEQ multiplex PCR; in TCRdb, only in-frame clones are kept and a portion is missing. Of 97,000 or so clones in the sample, approximately 90% were seen once. Study observations and caveats: Nearly half of spike-specific TCRs reportedly target variant regions that are unmutated in the B.1.351 and B.1.1.7 variants. The study found vaccine-associated CD4 TCRs spanning spike, dominant at 160-218 and 743-854. With two AZD1222 doses given, Spike-specific TCR breadth and depth both rose.

This clone came up once. Its antigen is as yet unknown. The material was peripheral blood, obtained on day 0 of AZD1222 vaccination. The gene calls are TRBV9 and TRBJ2-1; 7 bases line up with TRBD2. The source is an adult in good health. The CDR3 region is CASSVGLAVSYNEQFF. CDR3 sequence (DNA): TGTGCCAGCAGCGTAGGACTAGCTGTGTCCTACAATGAGCAGTTCTTC. The variable domain in full, completed from reference TRBV9 and TRBJ2-1, reads DSGVTQTPKHLITATGQRVTLRCSPRSGDLSVYWYQQSLDQGLQFLIQYYNGEERAKGNILERFSAQQFPDLHSELNLSSLELGDSALYFCASSVGLAVSYNEQFFGPGTRLTVL.